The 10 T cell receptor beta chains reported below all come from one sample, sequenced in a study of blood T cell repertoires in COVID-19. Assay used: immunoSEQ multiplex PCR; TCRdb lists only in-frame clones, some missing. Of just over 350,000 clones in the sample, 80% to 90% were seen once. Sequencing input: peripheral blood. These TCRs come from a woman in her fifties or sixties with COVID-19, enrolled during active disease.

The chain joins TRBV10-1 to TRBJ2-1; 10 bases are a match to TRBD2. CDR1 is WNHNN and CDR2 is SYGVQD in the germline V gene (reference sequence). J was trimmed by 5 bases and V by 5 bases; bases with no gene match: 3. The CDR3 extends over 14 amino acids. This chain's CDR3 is CASSTAGGHNEQFF. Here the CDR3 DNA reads TGCGCCAGCAGTACAGCGGGGGGGCACAATGAGCAGTTCTTC.

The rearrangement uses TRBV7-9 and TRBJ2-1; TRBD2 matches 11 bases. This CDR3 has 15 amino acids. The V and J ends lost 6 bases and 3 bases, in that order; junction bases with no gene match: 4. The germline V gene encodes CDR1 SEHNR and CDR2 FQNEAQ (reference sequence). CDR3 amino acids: CASSYTSGGYNEQFF. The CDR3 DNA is TGTGCCAGCAGTTACACTAGCGGGGGCTACAATGAGCAGTTCTTC.

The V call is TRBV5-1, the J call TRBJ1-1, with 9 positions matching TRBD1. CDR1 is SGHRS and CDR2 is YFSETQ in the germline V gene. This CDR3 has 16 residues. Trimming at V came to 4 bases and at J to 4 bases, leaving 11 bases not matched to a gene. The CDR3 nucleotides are TGCGCCAGCAGCCCCGGGACAGGGCGGCGGGGCACTGAAGCTTTCTTT. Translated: CASSPGTGRRGTEAFF.

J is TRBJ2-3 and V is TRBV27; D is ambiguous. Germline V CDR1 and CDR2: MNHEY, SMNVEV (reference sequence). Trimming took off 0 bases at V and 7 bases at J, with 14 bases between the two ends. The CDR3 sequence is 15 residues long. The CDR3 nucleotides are TGTGCCAGCAGTTTATCGAGTCTTCTACTGAATACGCAGTATTTT. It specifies CASSLSSLLLNTQYF.

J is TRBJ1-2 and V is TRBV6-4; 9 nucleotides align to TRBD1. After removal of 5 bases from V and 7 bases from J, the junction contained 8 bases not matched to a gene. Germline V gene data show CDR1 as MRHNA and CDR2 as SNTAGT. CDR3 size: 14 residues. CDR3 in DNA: TGTGCCAGCAGTCCCAGGACAGGGGTTGGTGGCTACACCTTC. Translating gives CASSPRTGVGGYTF.

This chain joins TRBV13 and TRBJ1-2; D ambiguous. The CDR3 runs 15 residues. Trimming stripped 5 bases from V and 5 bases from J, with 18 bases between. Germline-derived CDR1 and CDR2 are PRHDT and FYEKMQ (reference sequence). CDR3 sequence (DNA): TGTGCCAGCAGCCCGCGGGCGGCCCCGGGGTATGGCTACACCTTC. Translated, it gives CASSPRAAPGYGYTF. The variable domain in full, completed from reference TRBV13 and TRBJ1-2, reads AAGVIQSPRHLIKEKRETATLKCYPIPRHDTVYWYQQGPGQDPQFLISFYEKMQSDKGSIPDRFSAQQFSDYHSELNMSSLELGDSALYFCASSPRAAPGYGYTFGSGTRLTVV.

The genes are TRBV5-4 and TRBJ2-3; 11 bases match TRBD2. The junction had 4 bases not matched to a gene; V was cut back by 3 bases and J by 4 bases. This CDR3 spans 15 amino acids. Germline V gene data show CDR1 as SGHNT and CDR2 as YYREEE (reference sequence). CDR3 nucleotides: TGTGCCAGCAGCTCGACTAGCGGGGACGCAGATACGCAGTATTTT. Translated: CASSSTSGDADTQYF.

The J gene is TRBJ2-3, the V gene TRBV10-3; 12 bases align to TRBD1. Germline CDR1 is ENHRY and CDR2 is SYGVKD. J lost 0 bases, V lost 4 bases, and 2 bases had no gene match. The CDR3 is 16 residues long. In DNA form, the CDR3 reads TGTGCCATCAGTGCGGGACAGGGGGCGAGCACAGATACGCAGTATTTT. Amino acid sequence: CAISAGQGASTDTQYF.

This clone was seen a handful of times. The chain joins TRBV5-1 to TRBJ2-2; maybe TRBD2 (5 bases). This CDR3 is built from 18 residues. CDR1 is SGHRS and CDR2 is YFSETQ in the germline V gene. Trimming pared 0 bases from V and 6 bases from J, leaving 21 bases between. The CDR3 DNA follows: TGCGCCAGCAGCTTGGCCGGAGGCCAAGCTGGATCCCCCGGGGAGCTGTTTTTT. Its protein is CASSLAGGQAGSPGELFF.

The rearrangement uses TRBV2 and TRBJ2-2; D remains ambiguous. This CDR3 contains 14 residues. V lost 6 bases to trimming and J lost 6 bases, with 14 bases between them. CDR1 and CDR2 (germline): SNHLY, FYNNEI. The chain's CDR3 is CASRHPYNPGELFF. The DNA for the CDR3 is TGTGCCAGCAGACACCCATACAACCCCGGGGAGCTGTTTTTT.